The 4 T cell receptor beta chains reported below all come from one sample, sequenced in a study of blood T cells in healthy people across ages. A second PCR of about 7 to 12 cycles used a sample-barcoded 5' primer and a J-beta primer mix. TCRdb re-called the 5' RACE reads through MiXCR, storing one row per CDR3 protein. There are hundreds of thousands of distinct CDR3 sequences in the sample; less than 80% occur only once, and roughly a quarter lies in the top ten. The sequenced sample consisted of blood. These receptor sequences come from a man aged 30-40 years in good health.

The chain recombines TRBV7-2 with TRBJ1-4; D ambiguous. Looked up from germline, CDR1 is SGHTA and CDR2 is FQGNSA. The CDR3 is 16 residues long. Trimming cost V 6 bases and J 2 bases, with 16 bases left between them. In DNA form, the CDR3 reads TGTGCCAGCAGGCGACTAGCGGGGAGCACTAATGAAAAACTGTTTTTT. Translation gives CASRRLAGSTNEKLFF.

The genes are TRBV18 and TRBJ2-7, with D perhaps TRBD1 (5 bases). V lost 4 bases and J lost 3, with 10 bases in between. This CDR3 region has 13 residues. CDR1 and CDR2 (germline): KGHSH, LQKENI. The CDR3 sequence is CASSLQAVYEQYF. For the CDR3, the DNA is TGTGCCAGCTCACTACAGGCAGTCTACGAGCAGTACTTC.

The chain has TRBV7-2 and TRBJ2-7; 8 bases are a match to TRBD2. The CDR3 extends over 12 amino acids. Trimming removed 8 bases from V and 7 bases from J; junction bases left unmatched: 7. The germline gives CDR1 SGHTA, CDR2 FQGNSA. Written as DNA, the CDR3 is TGTGCCAGCGTGGGGTTAGCGGGAGAGCAGTACTTC. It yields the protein CASVGLAGEQYF.

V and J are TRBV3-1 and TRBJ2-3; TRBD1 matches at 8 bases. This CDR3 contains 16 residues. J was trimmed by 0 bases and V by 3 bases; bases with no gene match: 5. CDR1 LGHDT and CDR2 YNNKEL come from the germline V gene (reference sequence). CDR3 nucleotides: TGTGCCAGCAGCCATGCGGACAGGGCTAGCACAGATACGCAGTATTTT. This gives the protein CASSHADRASTDTQYF.